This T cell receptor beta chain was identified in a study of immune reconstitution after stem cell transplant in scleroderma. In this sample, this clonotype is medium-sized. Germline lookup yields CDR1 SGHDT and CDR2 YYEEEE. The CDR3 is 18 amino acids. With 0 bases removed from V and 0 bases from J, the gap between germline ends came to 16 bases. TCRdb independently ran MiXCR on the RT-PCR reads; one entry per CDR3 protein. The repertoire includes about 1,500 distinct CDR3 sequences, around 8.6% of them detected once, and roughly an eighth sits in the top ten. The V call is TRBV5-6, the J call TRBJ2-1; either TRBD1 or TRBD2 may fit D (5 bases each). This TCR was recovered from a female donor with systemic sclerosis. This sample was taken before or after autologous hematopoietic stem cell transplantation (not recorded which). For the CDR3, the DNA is TGTGCCAGCAGCTTGGCCCCGGGGCCTCCGAGCTCCTACAATGAGCAGTTCTTC. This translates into CASSLAPGPPSSYNEQFF.